One sample yielded the 21 T cell receptor beta chains listed below, sequenced in a study of cytomegalovirus exposure and HLA in healthy donors. The PCR employed 60 Vbeta primers together with 13 Jbeta primers. TCRdb keeps only in-frame clones here, not all; method: immunoSEQ multiplex PCR. The table has 150,000 to 200,000 clones, over 75% seen once. The material sequenced was PBMCs. The receptors come from a man aged 18 to 35 in good health and CMV-seronegative.

This clone was seen only once. The chain has TRBV5-4 and TRBJ2-5, with D possibly matching TRBD2 (6 bases). The CDR3 loop spans 14 amino acids. Germline V gene sequence: CDR1 SGHNT, CDR2 YYREEE (reference sequence). V lost 1 base and J 5 bases, leaving 12 bases between the germline ends. The CDR3 DNA sequence: TGTGCCAGCAGCTTGTTCATTCGGGAGGAGACCCAGTACTTC. This encodes CASSLFIREETQYF.

V is TRBV2 and J is TRBJ1-5; D may be TRBD1 (6 bases). There are 14 residues in the CDR3. Germline V gene data show CDR1 as SNHLY and CDR2 as FYNNEI. Trimming removed 5 bases from V and 3 bases from J, with 11 bases in between. CDR3 coding DNA: TGTGCCAGCAGTCCAGGACAGTACAATCAGCCCCAGCATTTT. Amino acids: CASSPGQYNQPQHF.

The rearrangement links TRBV27 to TRBJ1-1, with 8 bases that match TRBD1. The CDR3 consists of 13 residues. Germline V lookup: CDR1 MNHEY, CDR2 SMNVEV (reference sequence). Losses at the gene ends were 10 bases for V and 1 base for J; bases not matched to a gene: 5. The CDR3 is CATRTGKNTEAFF. The CDR3 bases are TGTGCCACCAGGACAGGGAAGAACACTGAAGCTTTCTTT.

This chain uses TRBV11-2 with TRBJ1-2; 7 bases are a match to TRBD1. The J segment lost 3 bases and the V segment lost 5 bases, leaving 12 bases of the junction unmatched. The CDR3 loop spans 16 amino acids. Germline V gene data show CDR1 as SGHAT and CDR2 as FQNNGV. CDR3 in DNA: TGTGCCAGCAGCCCCCCCCTGACAGGGAATCACTATGGCTACACCTTC. Translating gives CASSPPLTGNHYGYTF.

The CDR3 region is CASSYSGQNNEQFF. CDR3 bases: TGTGCCAGCAGTTACTCGGGCCAAAACAATGAGCAGTTCTTC. The V and J genes are TRBV6-5 and TRBJ2-1; D is uncertain. Trimming removed 0 bases from V and 5 bases from J, with 8 bases in between. CDR1 MNHEY and CDR2 SVGAGI come from the germline V gene. This CDR3 region has 14 residues.

This clone was found once. This sequence joins TRBV2 and TRBJ1-3; 10 bases match TRBD2. The end of the DNA is better explained by TRBJ2-2, so the J call may be wrong. This CDR3 has 15 residues. CDR1 is SNHLY and CDR2 is FYNNEI in the germline V gene. CDR3 loop: CATNVASGSTGELFF. The CDR3 nucleotides are TGTGCCACAAACGTGGCTAGCGGGAGTACTGGGGAGCTGTTTTTT.

This chain connects TRBV11-3 to TRBJ2-2; 7 bases agree with TRBD2. Germline trimming cut 5 bases from V and 10 bases from J; bases unmatched to any gene: 7. The CDR3 runs to 13 residues. Germline loops: CDR1 SGHNT, CDR2 YENEEA. This CDR3 reads CASSKTSVEELFF. In DNA form, the CDR3 reads TGTGCCAGCAGCAAAACTAGCGTCGAGGAGCTGTTTTTT.

This clone was seen a few times. The J gene is TRBJ2-3, the V gene TRBV10-1, with 10 bases matching TRBD1. CDR1 is WNHNN, CDR2 SYGVQD, per germline (reference sequence). J gave up 4 bases and V 0 bases, and 13 bases lay outside the gene matches. This CDR3 spans 19 amino acids. CDR3 sequence reads: CASSESIAQRDRGPDTQYF. Here the CDR3 DNA reads TGCGCCAGCAGTGAGTCGATAGCCCAACGGGACAGGGGCCCAGATACGCAGTATTTT.

This sequence joins TRBV5-4 and TRBJ2-5; a weak D match, TRBD2 (7 bases). Germline CDR1 and CDR2: SGHNT and YYREEE (reference sequence). There are 15 residues in the CDR3. The V gene lost 3 bases and the J gene lost 1 base, with 13 bases spanning the gap. CDR3 sequence: CASSSGGTFQETQYF. CDR3 DNA: TGTGCCAGCAGCTCCGGGGGGACATTCCAAGAGACCCAGTACTTC.

This clone has only a few counts. The DNA for the CDR3 is TGCGCCAGCAGCCAACAAGGGGCTGCGAACACTGAAGCTTTCTTT. Translated: CASSQQGAANTEAFF. This chain joins TRBV4-1 and TRBJ1-1, with D maybe TRBD1 (5 bases). V lost 2 bases to trimming and J lost 1 base, with 11 bases between them. Looked up from germline, CDR1 is MGHRA and CDR2 is YSYEKL. This CDR3 spans 15 amino acids.

This clone was picked up one time. DNA of the CDR3: TGTGCCAGCAGCTTGAAGCGGGAGAATTACAATGAGCAGTTCTTC. Amino acids: CASSLKRENYNEQFF. The V call is TRBV5-4, the J call TRBJ2-1, with TRBD2 matching 8 bases. The junction had 4 bases not matched to a gene; V was cut back by 1 base and J by 4 bases. This CDR3 has 15 amino acids. CDR1 and CDR2 from the germline V gene are SGHNT and YYREEE (reference sequence).

The J gene is TRBJ2-7, the V gene TRBV6-5; 11 positions agree with TRBD1. Germline values: CDR1 MNHEY, CDR2 SVGAGI. The CDR3 is made up of 14 amino acids. J was trimmed by 2 bases and V by 5 bases; bases with no gene match: 2. CDR3 sequence reads: CASSRTGGTYEQYF. The CDR3 region has the DNA TGTGCCAGCAGTAGGACAGGGGGCACCTACGAGCAGTACTTC.

This clone was picked up a small number of times. The chain joins TRBV27 to TRBJ2-5; 11 nucleotides align to TRBD2. CDR1 is MNHEY, CDR2 SMNVEV, per germline (reference sequence). Trimming took 4 bases from V and 4 from J; bases not matched to a gene: 8. The CDR3 loop spans 16 amino acids. For the CDR3, the DNA is TGTGCCAGCAGTTCAATATTAGCGGGAGGGGGAGAGACCCAGTACTTC. It is translated as CASSSILAGGGETQYF.

V usage is TRBV5-6 and J usage is TRBJ1-4; 8 bases agree with TRBD1. The J segment lost 4 bases and the V segment lost 1 base, leaving 12 bases of the junction unmatched. CDR3 length: 18 amino acids. Germline V gene sequence: CDR1 SGHDT, CDR2 YYEEEE. The CDR3 here is CASSLSRTGIRDNEKLFF. CDR3 nucleotide sequence: TGTGCCAGCAGCTTGTCGCGGACAGGGATAAGGGATAATGAAAAACTGTTTTTT.

The rearrangement uses TRBV10-3 and TRBJ2-3; D perhaps matches TRBD1 (6 bases). Germline-derived CDR1 and CDR2 are ENHRY and SYGVKD. The CDR3 spans 15 residues. With 7 bases removed from V and 1 base from J, the gap between germline ends came to 15 bases. CDR3 sequence reads: CAINGGGTRTDTQYF. CDR3 DNA sequence: TGTGCCATCAACGGAGGTGGGACACGCACAGATACGCAGTATTTT.

The CDR3 is CASSPGTGGFETQYF. Written as DNA, the CDR3 is TGTGCCAGCTCACCCGGGACAGGGGGGTTTGAGACCCAGTACTTC. This chain joins TRBV18 and TRBJ2-5, with TRBD1 identical over 11 bases. The CDR3 has 15 residues. CDR1 is KGHSH, CDR2 LQKENI, per germline. V dropped 3 bases and J dropped 5; count of bases not matched to a gene: 5.

The J gene is TRBJ2-5, the V gene TRBV28; D perhaps matches TRBD1 (7 bases). There are 17 residues in the CDR3. Germline loops: CDR1 MDHEN, CDR2 SYDVKM. Trimming removed 3 bases from V and 5 bases from J, with 22 bases in between. The DNA for the CDR3 is TGTGCCAGCAGTTTTCCCCCGGGGACAGCGGGTGGGGAGACCCAGTACTTC. Translating gives CASSFPPGTAGGETQYF.

This sequence joins TRBV11-2 and TRBJ2-5, with TRBD2 matching 7 bases. Germline V gene lookup returns CDR1 SGHAT and CDR2 FQNNGV. The CDR3 runs to 17 residues. V gave up 0 bases and J gave up 5 bases; unmatched junction bases: 12. The CDR3 spells CASSLDLLPAGEETQYF. The CDR3 DNA sequence: TGTGCCAGCAGCTTAGATCTACTTCCGGCGGGAGAGGAGACCCAGTACTTC. Full variable domain (rest looked up from reference TRBV11-2 and TRBJ2-5): EAGVAQSPRYKIIEKRQSVAFWCNPISGHATLYWYQQILGQGPKLLIQFQNNGVVDDSQLPKDRFSAERLKGVDSTLKIQPAKLEDSAVYLCASSLDLLPAGEETQYFGPGTRLLVL.

The V call is TRBV27, the J call TRBJ2-1; 12 nucleotides agree with TRBD2. CDR1 is MNHEY and CDR2 is SMNVEV in the germline V gene (reference sequence). This CDR3 has 15 amino acids. V shed 2 bases and J 5 bases; nucleotides not matched to a gene: 1. The CDR3 loop reads CASSLGLAGHNEQFF. The CDR3 nucleotides are TGTGCCAGCAGTTTAGGACTAGCGGGACACAATGAGCAGTTCTTC.

The V gene is TRBV14, the J gene TRBJ2-3; 11 bases map to TRBD2. V trimming: 0 bases; J trimming: 7 bases; junction bases outside the gene matches: 12. This CDR3 contains 18 residues. Germline CDR1 is SGHDN and CDR2 is FVKESK. The chain's CDR3 is CASSQDSSTSGNANTQYF. The CDR3 DNA reads as TGTGCCAGCAGCCAAGACTCTTCGACTAGCGGGAATGCCAATACGCAGTATTTT.

This rearrangement joins TRBV7-6 to TRBJ1-4; D is unresolved. The CDR3 is made up of 17 amino acids. In germline, CDR1 is SGHVS, CDR2 FNYEAQ. Trimming cost V 5 bases and J 0 bases, with 16 bases left between them. CDR3 bases: TGTGCCAGCAGCCCCTCGATTGTTGGAGCAACTAATGAAAAACTGTTTTTT. This codes for CASSPSIVGATNEKLFF.